The 21 T cell receptor beta chains given below trace back to one sample, sequenced in a study of cytomegalovirus exposure and HLA in healthy donors. The PCR ran on 60 Vbeta and 13 Jbeta primers. Assay used: immunoSEQ multiplex PCR; TCRdb lists only in-frame clones, some missing. The data contain 210,000 or so clones, 65% to 80% of them singletons. Sequencing input: PBMCs. The receptors originated from a girl aged 2 to 9 in good health and CMV-seronegative.

In the case of this clone: At one end the junction does not follow the germline gene, possibly because of a read error. This CDR3 is also generated by other DNA sequences in the sample. The V gene is TRBV5-1, the J gene TRBJ2-6, with D tentatively TRBD2 (6 bases). Germline loops: CDR1 SGHRS, CDR2 YFSETQ. The CDR3 has 16 amino acids. The CDR3 spells CASSLAGVSGANVLTF. Written as DNA, the CDR3 is TGCGCCAGCAGCTTGGCGGGGGTCTCTGGGGCCAACGTCCTAACTTTC.

This clone was observed a few times. The genes are TRBV2 and TRBJ1-6, with D maybe TRBD1 (5 bases). This CDR3 region has 13 residues. V dropped 6 bases and J dropped 7 bases, with 10 bases sitting between them. Looked up from germline, CDR1 is SNHLY and CDR2 is FYNNEI. DNA of the CDR3: TGTGCCAGCAGCAGGGATCTGAATTCACCCCTCCACTTT. Its translation: CASSRDLNSPLHF.

This clone appeared a few times. The rearrangement links TRBV7-9 to TRBJ1-6, with 7 bases aligning to TRBD1. The CDR3 sequence is 16 residues long. After removal of 4 bases from V and 7 bases from J, the junction contained 10 bases not matched to a gene. Germline assignment: CDR1 SEHNR and CDR2 FQNEAQ (reference sequence). The CDR3 DNA reads TGTGCCAGCAGCTCCACGACACAGGGGACAAATTCACCCCTCCACTTT. Its translation: CASSSTTQGTNSPLHF.

Here the CDR3 reads CASSKLAGRYNEQFF. The DNA of the CDR3 is TGTGCCAGCAGCAAACTAGCGGGGCGATACAATGAGCAGTTCTTC. This chain connects TRBV7-2 to TRBJ2-1; 10 nucleotides agree with TRBD2. The junction had 5 bases not matched to a gene; V was cut back by 5 bases and J by 4 bases. Germline CDR1 reads SGHTA; CDR2 reads FQGNSA. The CDR3 is 15 amino acids.

This clone has just a few counts. The chain uses TRBV6-1 and TRBJ2-7; perhaps TRBD1 as D (6 bases). The CDR3 has 16 residues. V was clipped by 4 bases and J by 2 bases, with 18 bases between them. CDR1 is MNHNS, CDR2 SASEGT, per germline. CDR3 loop: CASSAASGTGPYEQYF. The CDR3 DNA reads as TGTGCCAGCAGTGCGGCGTCAGGAACAGGGCCCTACGAGCAGTACTTC.

The chain uses TRBV10-3 and TRBJ2-6; no clear D. Deletions cut 1 base from V and 0 bases from J, with 4 bases between. This CDR3 comprises 15 residues. CDR1 ENHRY and CDR2 SYGVKD come from the germline V gene. CDR3 sequence: CAISEYGSGANVLTF. The CDR3 coding sequence is TGTGCCATCAGTGAGTACGGCTCTGGGGCCAACGTCCTGACTTTC.

J is TRBJ2-1 and V is TRBV2; D possibly corresponds to TRBD2 (5 bases). CDR3 length equals 19 residues. Germline V gene lookup returns CDR1 SNHLY and CDR2 FYNNEI. V was cut by 3 bases and J by 8 bases, with 29 bases left in between. The CDR3 coding sequence is TGTGCCAGCAGTGACGAGGGAAGGGTAAGCGGAAGTACGCACCATGAGCAGTTCTTC. The encoded protein is CASSDEGRVSGSTHHEQFF.

The chain carries TRBV7-9 and TRBJ1-6; 7 bases are shared with TRBD1. Trimming at V came to 1 base and at J to 0 bases, leaving 3 bases not matched to a gene. Germline CDR1 SEHNR, CDR2 FQNEAQ (reference sequence). The CDR3 consists of 17 residues. This CDR3 reads CASSLVAGGSYNSPLHF. CDR3 nucleotides: TGTGCCAGCAGCTTAGTGGCAGGGGGCTCCTATAATTCACCCCTCCACTTT.

This chain uses TRBV4-1 with TRBJ1-2; TRBD1 agrees at 8 bases. The CDR3 totals 16 residues. In germline, CDR1 is MGHRA, CDR2 YSYEKL. Losses at the gene ends were 1 base for V and 6 bases for J; bases not matched to a gene: 10. The CDR3 is CASSQVWRDRMDGYTF. DNA for the CDR3: TGCGCCAGCAGCCAAGTTTGGAGGGACAGGATGGATGGCTACACCTTC.

The chain links TRBV9 to TRBJ2-4, with D hard to call. CDR3 length equals 13 residues. Germline V CDR1 and CDR2: SGDLS, YYNGEE. V dropped 0 bases and J dropped 7 bases, with 8 bases sitting between them. The CDR3 spells CASSVGPGNIQYF. The CDR3 DNA follows: TGTGCCAGCAGCGTAGGCCCCGGTAACATTCAGTACTTC. Supplemented by reference TRBV9 and TRBJ2-4, the full variable domain reads DSGVTQTPKHLITATGQRVTLRCSPRSGDLSVYWYQQSLDQGLQFLIQYYNGEERAKGNILERFSAQQFPDLHSELNLSSLELGDSALYFCASSVGPGNIQYFGAGTRLSVL.

This rearrangement joins TRBV6-1 to TRBJ1-4; a weak D match, TRBD1 (5 bases). The CDR3 runs 14 residues. V was trimmed by 5 bases and J by 7 bases, leaving 14 bases between them. Germline loops: CDR1 MNHNS, CDR2 SASEGT. The CDR3 here is CASSFTGGGEKLFF. CDR3 bases: TGTGCCAGCAGTTTTACAGGCGGGGGTGAAAAACTGTTTTTT.

The V gene is TRBV5-6, the J gene TRBJ1-3; D is ambiguous. Germline CDR1 reads SGHDT; CDR2 reads YYEEEE. The ends were cut back, 4 bases at V and 4 bases at J, with 6 bases in the middle. The CDR3 extends over 12 amino acids. CDR3 residues: CASSRLGNTIYF. CDR3 coding DNA: TGTGCCAGCAGCCGACTCGGAAACACCATATATTTT.

With respect to this clone: This same CDR3 is encoded by further DNA sequences in the sample. J is TRBJ1-1 and V is TRBV4-1, with D perhaps matching TRBD1 (5 bases). CDR3 length: 14 residues. Germline assignment: CDR1 MGHRA and CDR2 YSYEKL. V lost 6 bases and J 1 base, leaving 12 bases between the germline ends. CDR3 in amino acids: CASSLGAGNTEAFF. The CDR3 nucleotides are TGCGCCAGCAGTCTAGGGGCAGGGAACACTGAAGCTTTCTTT.

V usage is TRBV25-1 and J usage is TRBJ2-7, with 9 bases lining up with TRBD1. Germline assignment: CDR1 MGHDK and CDR2 SYGVNS. CDR3 length equals 14 residues. V shed 6 bases and J 6 bases; nucleotides not matched to a gene: 9. The CDR3 region is CASRQAGTGTEQYF. The CDR3 DNA is TGTGCCAGCAGACAAGCAGGGACAGGGACCGAGCAGTACTTC.

The genes are TRBV5-1 and TRBJ1-2; 8 nucleotides agree with TRBD1. Losses at the gene ends were 3 bases for V and 3 bases for J; bases not matched to a gene: 7. The CDR3 spans 15 residues. CDR1 SGHRS and CDR2 YFSETQ come from the germline V gene. The CDR3: CASSSGTGLYYGYTF. CDR3 DNA: TGCGCCAGCAGCTCCGGGACAGGCTTGTACTATGGCTACACCTTC.

The chain combines TRBV6-6 with TRBJ2-2, with TRBD2 identical over 9 bases. With V trimmed by 6 bases and J by 6 bases, 5 bases remained unmatched. The germline gives CDR1 MNHNY, CDR2 SVGAGI (reference sequence). This CDR3 has 14 amino acids. CDR3 region: CASSLTSGSGELFF. The CDR3 nucleotides are TGTGCCAGCAGCCTTACTAGCGGGTCCGGGGAGCTGTTTTTT.

The chain is built from TRBV7-9 and TRBJ1-2; D gene ambiguous. This CDR3 region has 15 residues. CDR1 is SEHNR, CDR2 FQNEAQ, per germline (reference sequence). Trimming cost V 10 bases and J 0 bases, with 18 bases left between them. The CDR3 region is CATTLPPESNYGYTF. The CDR3 coding sequence is TGTGCCACCACATTACCCCCGGAGTCTAACTATGGCTACACCTTC.

The chain links TRBV9 to TRBJ2-3, with unresolved D. This CDR3 is 14 amino acids long. Germline CDR1 reads SGDLS; CDR2 reads YYNGEE. Trimming removed 5 bases at V and 1 base at J, with 11 bases between. CDR3 amino acids: CASSPAVGTDTQYF. CDR3 coding DNA: TGTGCCAGCAGTCCCGCAGTGGGCACAGATACGCAGTATTTT.

This chain uses TRBV11-2 with TRBJ2-7; 9 positions agree with TRBD1. CDR1 is SGHAT and CDR2 is FQNNGV in the germline V gene. Losses at the gene ends were 7 bases for V and 5 bases for J; bases not matched to a gene: 9. The CDR3 spans 14 residues. The CDR3 DNA reads as TGTGCCAGCAACGCCGGGACAGGGAGCAACGAGCAGTACTTC. This translates into CASNAGTGSNEQYF.

J is TRBJ2-7 and V is TRBV28; 7 positions match TRBD1. The CDR3 consists of 15 residues. Unmatched junction bases numbered 10, after V lost 5 bases and J lost 3 bases. CDR1 and CDR2 from the germline V gene are MDHEN and SYDVKM. The CDR3 region is CASSTSTGIIYEQYF. The CDR3 nucleotides are TGTGCCAGCAGTACATCGACAGGGATTATCTACGAGCAGTACTTC.

The chain combines TRBV12-5 with TRBJ2-7; D gene ambiguous. V lost 4 bases to trimming and J lost 3 bases, with 7 bases between them. The germline gives CDR1 LGHNT, CDR2 FRNRAP. There are 12 residues in the CDR3. CDR3 region: CASGSLNYEQYF. Written as DNA, the CDR3 is TGTGCTAGTGGTTCACTTAACTACGAGCAGTACTTC.